The entry below describes one T cell receptor beta chain. J was trimmed by 15 bases and V by 4 bases; bases with no gene match: 9. Germline lookup yields CDR1 MNHEY and CDR2 SVGAGI. The CDR3 has 12 residues. This entry comes from a study of Ad26.COV2.S vaccination and SARS-CoV-2 variants. Treatment given: around 19 received Ad26.COV2.S at low or high dose, single or two shots; roughly five received placebo; per-sample allocation not given. Following the first vaccine or placebo injection, samples were taken on day 63. Here immunoSEQ multiplex PCR was the method, and the copy in TCRdb shows in-frame clones only, minus some. Among 360,000 or so clones, roughly 87% were seen once, and the ten largest hold roughly 3.1%.

The chain employs TRBV6-5 and TRBJ2-4; 7 nucleotides match TRBD1. The clonotype originates from a person between 18 and 59 years old who received the Ad26.COV2.S COVID-19 vaccine or a placebo. The material was peripheral blood, obtained in a trial of Ad26.COV2.S vaccine versus placebo. Here the CDR3 DNA reads TGTGCCAGCAGTTCTAAGACAGGGATAAGGTACTTC. Encoded protein: CASSSKTGIRYF.